The rows below give T cell receptor beta chains drawn from one sample of a study of siplizumab effects on memory and regulatory T cells. Method: immunoSEQ multiplex PCR; TCRdb's copy keeps in-frame clones and lacks some. Among tens of thousands of clones listed, over 80% were seen once. Sequencing was carried out using memory CD4+ T cells sorted from blood. The receptors were sampled from a human donor in good health. Each CDR3 is given with its conserved first and last residue. Fields, in order: V gene, J gene, D gene, clone size, CDR3 protein, CDR3 DNA. A D gene is named only where the DNA matches it firmly. Some rows have no size entry. The others give once, few or many, or a class for an expanded clone.

>TRBV5-1|TRBJ2-5|NA|NA
CASSLGSGETQYF
TGCGCCAGCAGCTTGGGGTCAGGAGAGACCCAGTACTTC
>TRBV29-1|TRBJ2-7|NA|NA
CSVGGSLSEQYF
TGCAGCGTTGGTGGGAGTTTGAGCGAGCAGTACTTC
>TRBV21-1|TRBJ1-5|NA|NA
CASSTCPEGTWDFHQPQHF
TGTGCCAGCAGCACCTGTCCGGAGGGGACTTGGGACTTTCATCAGCCCCAGCATTTT
>TRBV27|TRBJ1-1|NA|NA
CASTFRGGATFF
TGTGCCAGCACGTTCCGAGGAGGGGCGACTTTCTTT
>TRBV5-1|TRBJ2-7|TRBD1|NA
CASSQDRGRYEQYF
TGCGCCAGCAGCCAGGACAGGGGGCGGTACGAGCAGTACTTC
>TRBV23-1|TRBJ2-7|TRBD1|NA
CASSQDADRGGYEQYF
TGCGCCAGCAGTCAGGACGCGGACAGGGGGGGCTACGAGCAGTACTTC
>TRBV12-5|TRBJ2-1|TRBD2|few
CASGLVPSGGFGRNEQFF
TGTGCTAGTGGTTTGGTTCCTAGCGGGGGCTTTGGGCGGAATGAGCAGTTCTTC
>TRBV11-2|TRBJ1-1|NA|NA
CASSFTREAFF
TGTGCCAGCAGCTTTACGCGAGAAGCTTTCTTT
>TRBV29-1|TRBJ2-7|NA|NA
CSVEVGGRRTAYEQYF
TGCAGCGTTGAAGTAGGGGGACGAAGAACGGCCTACGAGCAGTACTTC
>TRBV6-5|TRBJ2-1|TRBD2|NA
CASSPTSGNNEQFF
TGTGCCAGCAGTCCAACTAGCGGAAACAATGAGCAGTTCTTC
>TRBV7-2|TRBJ2-7|TRBD2|NA
CASSLGRLAVYEQYF
TGTGCCAGCAGCTTAGGGCGGCTAGCGGTCTACGAGCAGTACTTC
>TRBV5-6|TRBJ2-2|NA|once
CASSPQAGVNTGELFF
TGTGCCAGCAGCCCTCAAGCAGGGGTTAACACCGGGGAGCTGTTTTTT
>TRBV15|TRBJ2-3|TRBD2|few
CATSRPTSGGDTQYF
TGTGCCACCAGCAGACCCACTAGCGGGGGCGATACGCAGTATTTT
>TRBV4-2|TRBJ2-1|TRBD1|few
CASSQDGGTGTLQFF
TGTGCCAGCAGCCAAGATGGCGGGACAGGGACGCTGCAGTTCTTC
>TRBV6-5|TRBJ1-2|TRBD1|NA
CASSSGQGSYGYTF
TGTGCCAGCAGTTCAGGACAGGGGAGCTATGGCTACACCTTC
>TRBV7-8|TRBJ2-6|NA|NA
CASSPRDSLTSGANVLTF
TGTGCCAGCAGCCCGCGGGACAGCTTAACCTCTGGGGCCAACGTCCTGACTTTC
>TRBV7-7|TRBJ2-3|TRBD2|NA
CASSAGTSFADTQYF
TGTGCTAGCAGCGCCGGGACTAGTTTCGCAGATACGCAGTATTTT
>TRBV6-5|TRBJ2-1|NA|NA
CASSPDFWGNEQFF
TGTGCCAGCAGTCCGGACTTTTGGGGCAATGAGCAGTTCTTC
>TRBV5-1|TRBJ2-5|TRBD1|NA
CASTDQPTGGWETQYF
TGCGCCAGCACCGACCAGCCCACAGGGGGCTGGGAGACCCAGTACTTC
>TRBV6-1|TRBJ2-1|NA|NA
CASSEYTEQFF
TGTGCCAGCAGTGAATATACTGAGCAGTTCTTC
>TRBV6-6|TRBJ2-2|NA|NA
CASSYSDAGELFF
TGTGCCAGCAGTTACTCAGATGCCGGGGAGCTGTTTTTT
>TRBV20-1|TRBJ2-7|NA|NA
CSAGANEQYF
TGCAGTGCTGGCGCTAACGAGCAGTACTTC
>TRBV15|TRBJ2-1|TRBD1|NA
CATSRAGTGSYNEQFF
TGTGCCACCAGCAGAGCGGGGACAGGCTCCTACAATGAGCAGTTCTTC
>TRBV7-3|TRBJ2-3|TRBD2|once
CASSLGTSGRSDTQYF
TGTGCCAGCAGCCTGGGGACTAGCGGGAGATCCGATACGCAGTATTTT